This paragraph reports one TCR beta chain. What antigen it recognizes has not been identified. Base-call qualities are not available, and no considerably larger clone is one nucleotide away. The 40 or so donors, aged about 6 to 100 years, were systemically healthy Caucasian individuals from Russia. Ten milliliters of peripheral blood were drawn from each donor into EDTA-treated Vacutainer tubes. Ficoll-Paque density-gradient centrifugation was used to isolate PBMCs, with at least 7 million per sample. Total RNA was extracted from PBMCs with Trizol reagent, with at least 6 micrograms obtained per sample. For every donor, flow cytometry on a PBMC aliquot measured the percentage of naive CD45RAhigh/CD27high T cells. These data originate in a study of blood T cells in healthy people across ages (dated by TCRdb to between 2014 and 2017). For the study in its entirety: In model experiments, template switching captured roughly one uniquely barcoded TCR beta cDNA molecule for every two T cells. The study measured age-related changes in TCR beta repertoire diversity using deep sequencing normalized with unique cDNA molecular identifiers. Four age groups were formed from the donors: young (average around 15 years), middle-aged (approximately 40), aged (under 70) and long-lived (around 82). Donors of different ages were randomly distributed across sequencing lanes to avoid experimental bias. Using the same blood draw, the study looked at two additional independent replicas of 1 million unique cDNA reads for two donors, one aged 18 to 30 and the other aged 80 or older.

The paper's findings and limits, for the study overall: Total diversity estimates from one million sequenced T cells were considered lower bounds and underestimates. Observed TCR beta diversity correlated strongly with the percentage of naive T cells measured by flow cytometry. The CMV infection status of donors was not known, potentially confounding age-related changes in expanded clonotypes. Observed TCR beta diversity per million T cells fell roughly linearly with age, and a significant reduction was already apparent by age approximately 40. Compared with the aged group, the long-lived group had more naive CD4+ T cells, fewer expanded clones and increased TCR diversity, a pattern suggesting age selection. Since profiling was done on bulk unsorted PBMCs, naive and antigen-experienced compartments could not be conclusively compared.

The CDR3 has 14 amino acids, counting the end cysteine and phenylalanine. CDR3 DNA only is kept here, 42 bases in frame from base 1. The CDR1 and CDR2 encoded by the germline V gene (reference sequence) are SGHKS and YYEKEE. The germline ends are 13 bases apart after V is trimmed by 0 bases and J by 8 bases. Receptor libraries were prepared by 5' RACE. The sample was run on an Illumina HiSeq 2500. A second PCR of about 7 to 12 cycles was performed with a sample-barcoded 5' primer and a J-beta primer mix. Each TCR beta cDNA molecule received a unique molecular identifier from a template-switch 5' adaptor carrying 12 random nucleotides. At least 2.5 million CDR3-containing paired-end reads were obtained from each sample. First-strand cDNA synthesis was performed from all RNA using the Mint cDNA synthesis kit, with priming by a TRBC-specific oligonucleotide. Following uracil-DNA glycosylase treatment, all cDNA underwent a first 18-cycle PCR with the universal primers M1SS and BC2_uni_R. The published analysis was carried out like this. For normalization, 1 million high-quality reads, each with a distinct molecular identifier, were randomly selected from each sample. Reads sharing molecular identifiers were discarded rather than binned into consensus sequences. CDR3 identification, clonotype clustering and error correction used MiTCR with a Q25 quality threshold and the strictest error-elimination algorithm. A nonparametric unseen species model using Euler transformation provided a lower-bound estimate of total TCR beta diversity. TCRdb redid the processing of the public reads, applying fastp at Q25 and MiXCR, and retained in-frame beta chains. Every CDR3 protein is listed once, alongside the most common genes and DNA of its rows. In this record, the V and J calls reflect TCRdb's handling and not the investigators' own analysis. The sample table contains 2 million or so distinct CDR3 sequences; only one count was recorded for approximately 50% of them. 2.1% of the sample comes from the top ten.

The V gene is TRBV5-5 and the J gene is TRBJ2-3; TRBD2 is possibly the D segment (5 matching bases). Sequenced material: blood. This sequence originates from a woman aged 40 to 55 in good health. The CDR3 protein: CASSLDGFRGTQYF. The sequenced DNA is TGTGCCAGCAGCTTGGACGGCTTCCGGGGTACGCAGTATTTT.